A selection of T cell receptor beta chains follows, all from one sample in a study of early T cells in non-severe SARS-CoV-2 infection. TCRdb re-called the 5' RACE reads through MiXCR, storing one row per CDR3 protein. Counted here are about 24,000 distinct CDR3 sequences, 3% to 4.5% occurring once; the ten biggest clones make up roughly 6%. Input material: whole blood. The origin of the receptors is an adult who was a healthcare worker with PCR-confirmed SARS-CoV-2 infection or an uninfected control (not recorded which). The conserved cysteine and the conserved F or W are not part of the CDR3 here.

v_gene	j_gene	CDR3aa
TRBV7-9	TRBJ2-7	ASSARDTYEQY
TRBV20-1	TRBJ2-3	SARDGTSGGSTDTQY
TRBV6-5	TRBJ2-6	ASSYSYGSGSSGANVLT
TRBV15	TRBJ1-2	ATSRDTSGFSGYT
TRBV20-1	TRBJ2-7	SARPLAGQGKISSYEQY
TRBV5-1	TRBJ2-3	ASSQGLSGGTDTQY
TRBV5-1	TRBJ1-2	ASTIGQGGYT
TRBV19	TRBJ1-5	ASSLQAQGYQPQH
TRBV3-1	TRBJ2-7	AGSQELGFREQY
TRBV29-1	TRBJ2-7	SVRVSGRGSYEQY
TRBV18	TRBJ2-3	ASSPPSTDTQY
TRBV3-1	TRBJ1-1	ASSHQGLNTEAF
TRBV4-3	TRBJ2-3	ASSQAGTDTQY
TRBV7-9	TRBJ1-5	ASSFTGERDQPQH
TRBV7-6	TRBJ1-4	ASSLVQGSNEKLF
TRBV5-1	TRBJ2-7	ASSYRTGVSYEQY
TRBV6-4	TRBJ2-1	ASSGLAGANEQF
TRBV5-1	TRBJ2-1	ASSRDASYNEQF
TRBV6-2/TRBV6-3	TRBJ1-5	ASNTPGLAQH
TRBV12-3/TRBV12-4	TRBJ2-7	ASSLGYEQY
TRBV7-7	TRBJ2-2	ASSSGRNVRELF
TRBV2	TRBJ1-1	ASSGLQGNTEAF
TRBV12-3/TRBV12-4	TRBJ2-7	ASSLSGEGYEQY
TRBV12-3/TRBV12-4	TRBJ2-3	ASSIGTSQWGDTQY
TRBV6-5	TRBJ2-2	ASSYRSGQGATGELF
TRBV4-2	TRBJ2-1	ASSQEHVQIYEQF
TRBV7-2	TRBJ2-7	ASSRSEPYEQY
TRBV30	TRBJ1-1	AWKRGALGTEAF
TRBV5-1	TRBJ2-3	ASSLVLAGGPSDTDTQY
TRBV29-1	TRBJ2-5	SVEGSETAQETQY
TRBV28	TRBJ2-7	ASSRSYEQY